This T cell receptor (beta chain) originates from a study of T cell responses to AZD1222 COVID-19 vaccine (dated by TCRdb to about 2021). The study in broad terms: AZD1222 recipients whose second dose came at about 4 weeks and those whose second dose came at about 12 weeks were combined into one group, since spike-specific TCR depth and breadth did not differ between the two schedules. A total of around 240 trial participants underwent TCR sequencing, of whom approximately 200 had received two doses of AZD1222 and 26 had received two doses of the MenACWY control vaccine. Trial participants were enrolled into age subgroups of 18-55, 56-69 and 70-plus years, which contained roughly 150, 30 and 60 TCR-sequenced participants, respectively.

Trimming leaves V shorter by 3 bases and J shorter by 3 bases, with the junction holding 1 base beyond the gene matches. There are 13 amino acids in the CDR3, from cysteine to phenylalanine inclusive. Just the 39-base CDR3 DNA is kept, in frame starting at base 1. As encoded in the germline V gene, CDR1 is SGHAT while CDR2 is FQNNGV. Notes on this clone: The antigen this receptor binds is unknown. The record has no base qualities; no much larger clone is one base away.

The CDR3 regions of human TCRbeta chains were analyzed by immunosequencing. The published analysis was carried out like this. TCRs in the repertoires were matched against a reference library of SARS-CoV-2-specific TCRs that had been generated with the MIRA antigen-specificity platform. Breadth was defined as the fraction of unique TCRs that were SARS-CoV-2-associated. Depth was defined as the fraction of total T cells that were SARS-CoV-2-associated. Using the MIRA data, each spike-specific TCR was assigned both to the spike region to which the TCR was reactive and to a CD4 or CD8 class. Log10-transformed breadth and depth values were compared by one-way ANOVA with Sidak's multiple comparisons tests. Entries here come from immuneACCESS through TCRdb and include only in-frame sequences with V and J called. Some clones fail to appear in such tables; in the studies checked, an unresolved V gene covers under half of the shortfall, and the cause of the remainder is unknown. For V, J and clone size, that table is used; D and trimming come from the DNA. For this sample the table gives about 88,000 clones, of which about 92% were detected only once. Of the sample, roughly 5.4% is held by the ten largest clones.

Findings and caveats that apply to the study as a whole: The whole spike protein was spanned by vaccine-associated CD4 TCRs, and dominant responses were seen in regions 160-218 and 743-854. A significant rise in spike-specific TCR breadth and depth was observed after two AZD1222 doses relative to day 0 and relative to MenACWY recipients. Participants were mostly white British, with more females than males. The authors suggested clonal diversity may have been underestimated. Because no day 14 peak-response samples were available, the repertoires could be characterized only after the peak T cell response. The 56-69-year group was small, and its depth increase did not reach significance, likely because of low power. Conclusions about previously exposed vaccinees were limited because only five to seven AZD1222 recipients were SARS-CoV-2 seropositive at baseline. Reportedly, close to half of the unique spike-specific TCRs recognized epitopes lying outside the regions that are mutated in the B.1.351 and B.1.1.7 variants.

This specimen's time point label, interpreted: baseline before first vaccination. Vaccinee samples came from UK trials COV001 and COV002, including a single-blind randomized controlled phase 2/3 trial of AZD1222 (ChAdOx1 nCoV-19) in healthy adults. For TCRbeta chain sequencing, PBMC samples were collected from trial participants at day 0 and at day 28 after the second dose. The sample consisted of peripheral blood, taken on day 0 of AZD1222 vaccination. This TCR derives from an adult in good health. This chain joins TRBV11-2 to TRBJ2-5; 7 bases in the middle match TRBD2. The nucleotide sequence is TGTGCCAGCAGCTTGGGGACTAAAGAGACCCAGTACTTC. Its protein is CASSLGTKETQYF.